Below, 32 T cell receptor beta chains from the same sample are listed, as sequenced in a study of control samples from healthy donors and cancer patients. The method was immunoSEQ multiplex PCR; TCRdb's version includes in-frame clones alone and lacks a portion of them. The sample lists approximately 170,000 clones, 90% to 95% occurring once. Sample: blood. Receptors were obtained from a woman aged 25 to 39 in good health.

A remark on this clone: At the DNA level, this CDR3 is encoded by other sequences in the same sample as well. The rearrangement uses TRBV12-3 or TRBV12-4 and TRBJ1-1; a weak D match, TRBD1 (6 bases). The CDR3 length is 13 residues. The germline V and J ends were trimmed by 3 bases and 4 bases, with 9 bases remaining between them. CDR3 bases: TGTGCCAGCAGTTTGGGGGGGCCCACTGAAGCTTTCTTT. Its translation is CASSLGGPTEAFF.

The chain uses TRBV6-1 and TRBJ1-1; 12 bases map to TRBD1. This CDR3 contains 16 residues. Germline CDR1 is MNHNS and CDR2 is SASEGT. V shed 2 bases, J shed 6 bases, and the junction held 7 bases outside the gene matches. The CDR3 nucleotides are TGTGCCAGCAGTGAATGGGGGGGACAGGGGGCACCTGAAGCTTTCTTT. It encodes CASSEWGGQGAPEAFF.

This chain uses TRBV6-5 with TRBJ1-6, with D perhaps TRBD1 (6 bases). The CDR3 is 15 residues long. Looked up from germline, CDR1 is MNHEY and CDR2 is SVGAGI. V shed 3 bases and J shed 6 bases, with 12 bases lying between them. The CDR3 sequence is CASSYEGGANSPLHF. DNA for the CDR3: TGTGCCAGCAGTTATGAGGGGGGGGCTAATTCACCCCTCCACTTT.

This chain uses TRBV7-2 with TRBJ1-4; the D is unclear. The V gene lost 2 bases and the J gene lost 9 bases, with 10 bases spanning the gap. Germline CDR1 and CDR2: SGHTA and FQGNSA. This CDR3 has 13 amino acids. This chain's CDR3 is CASSLSDFQKLFF. CDR3 nucleotide sequence: TGTGCCAGCAGCTTATCTGATTTCCAAAAACTGTTTTTT.

The J gene is TRBJ2-3, the V gene TRBV2; 12 bases agree with TRBD2. The V segment lost 3 bases and the J segment 1 base; nucleotides outside the gene matches: 2. Looked up from germline, CDR1 is SNHLY and CDR2 is FYNNEI. This CDR3 is built from 16 residues. The CDR3 bases are TGTGCCAGCAGTGAGTCTAGCGGGAGGGGCACAGATACGCAGTATTTT. It translates to CASSESSGRGTDTQYF.

The chain employs TRBV6-4 and TRBJ2-1; 9 nucleotides line up with TRBD1. The CDR3 length is 15 residues. Germline CDR1 MRHNA, CDR2 SNTAGT. Trimming removed 2 bases from V and 3 bases from J; junction bases left unmatched: 2. The CDR3 reads CASSDTGGGYNEQFF. The CDR3 nucleotides read TGTGCCAGCAGTGACACAGGGGGCGGCTACAATGAGCAGTTCTTC.

The V and J genes are TRBV18 and TRBJ2-5, with TRBD1 matching 10 bases. With 3 bases clipped from V and 3 bases from J, the junction kept 1 base outside the gene matches. This CDR3 has 14 residues. Germline values: CDR1 KGHSH, CDR2 LQKENI. The CDR3: CASSPGQGKETQYF. CDR3 in DNA: TGTGCCAGCTCACCGGGACAGGGGAAAGAGACCCAGTACTTC.

The chain is built from TRBV24-1 and TRBJ1-4; TRBD1 matches at 7 bases. The J segment lost 0 bases and the V segment lost 3 bases, leaving 6 bases of the junction unmatched. This CDR3 contains 17 residues. Germline lookup yields CDR1 KGHDR and CDR2 SFDVKD. CDR3 sequence: CATSDGQETATNEKLFF. In DNA, the CDR3 is TGTGCCACCAGTGATGGACAGGAAACTGCAACTAATGAAAAACTGTTTTTT.

Concerning this clone: Other DNA sequences in the same sample also yield this CDR3. The chain recombines TRBV6-4 with TRBJ2-2; no clear D. This CDR3 contains 14 residues. The V gene's germline CDR1 is MRHNA and CDR2 SNTAGT. The germline V and J ends were trimmed by 2 bases and 3 bases, with 7 bases remaining between them. CDR3 protein: CASSDGGDTGELFF. CDR3 nucleotide sequence: TGTGCCAGCAGTGACGGTGGGGACACCGGGGAGCTGTTTTTT.

V usage is TRBV9 and J usage is TRBJ1-4; the match to TRBD1 covers 7 bases. Germline trimming cut 4 bases from V and 6 bases from J; bases unmatched to any gene: 9. The CDR3 consists of 15 residues. CDR1 SGDLS and CDR2 YYNGEE come from the germline V gene. The CDR3 is CASSPTGAGYEKLFF. In DNA form, the CDR3 reads TGTGCCAGCAGCCCAACAGGGGCGGGATATGAAAAACTGTTTTTT.

This chain uses TRBV4-1 with TRBJ2-7; D ambiguous. V was shortened by 0 bases and J by 4 bases, with 7 bases between the two germline ends. Germline CDR1 is MGHRA and CDR2 is YSYEKL. This CDR3 is built from 13 residues. This CDR3 is CASSQEGGYEQYF. CDR3 DNA: TGCGCCAGCAGCCAAGAAGGCGGTTACGAGCAGTACTTC.

The CDR3 here is CASSFAGQGYNSPLHF. The CDR3 DNA follows: TGTGCCAGCAGTTTTGCCGGACAGGGGTATAATTCACCCCTCCACTTT. The chain employs TRBV28 and TRBJ1-6, with 9 positions matching TRBD1. J lost 4 bases, V lost 3 bases, and 4 bases had no gene match. Germline loops: CDR1 MDHEN, CDR2 SYDVKM. The CDR3 is 16 residues long.

The chain employs TRBV28 and TRBJ2-7, with D possibly being TRBD1 (6 bases). CDR3 length equals 14 residues. Trimming took 4 bases from V and 2 from J, leaving 12 bases between them. CDR1 and CDR2 (germline): MDHEN, SYDVKM. The CDR3 sequence: CASSSTRTAYEQYF. Written as DNA, the CDR3 is TGTGCCAGCAGTTCCACCCGGACAGCCTACGAGCAGTACTTC.

V is TRBV28 and J is TRBJ2-1; D may be TRBD2 (5 bases). The germline V gene encodes CDR1 MDHEN and CDR2 SYDVKM. This CDR3 is built from 15 residues. V was trimmed by 3 bases and J by 0 bases, leaving 9 bases between them. This CDR3 reads CASSFGLSSYNEQFF. CDR3 in DNA: TGTGCCAGCAGTTTCGGACTGAGCTCCTACAATGAGCAGTTCTTC.

This sequence joins TRBV18 and TRBJ2-1; TRBD2 matches 7 bases. The CDR3 length is 15 residues. The trim removed 2 bases at V and 2 bases at J, leaving 3 bases unmatched. The germline gives CDR1 KGHSH, CDR2 LQKENI. CDR3 DNA: TGTGCCAGCTCACCATGGCGGGAGCCCTACAATGAGCAGTTCTTC. It codes for CASSPWREPYNEQFF.

The V gene is TRBV11-2, the J gene TRBJ1-1, with D tentatively TRBD1 (6 bases). The V and J ends lost 1 base and 4 bases respectively, with 10 bases between them. Germline V gives CDR1 SGHAT, CDR2 FQNNGV. This CDR3 contains 14 residues. CDR3 residues: CASSLVSGATEAFF. CDR3 sequence (DNA): TGTGCCAGCAGCTTAGTTTCGGGGGCCACTGAAGCTTTCTTT. Drawing the rest from reference TRBV11-2 and TRBJ1-1, the complete variable domain is EAGVAQSPRYKIIEKRQSVAFWCNPISGHATLYWYQQILGQGPKLLIQFQNNGVVDDSQLPKDRFSAERLKGVDSTLKIQPAKLEDSAVYLCASSLVSGATEAFFGQGTRLTVV.

The gene calls are TRBV3-1 (or the pseudogene TRBV3-2) and TRBJ1-5, with D perhaps TRBD1 (6 bases). The CDR3 spans 13 residues. V lost 4 bases and J lost 7, with 11 bases in between. Per germline, CDR1 LGHDT and CDR2 YNNKEL (reference sequence). CDR3 protein: CASSPLGGQPQHF. In nucleotides, the CDR3 is TGTGCCAGCAGCCCCCTGGGGGGCCAGCCCCAGCATTTT.

For this clone: Other DNA sequences of this sample code for an identical CDR3. The V and J genes are TRBV18 and TRBJ1-1, with 8 nucleotides matching TRBD1. With 3 bases clipped from V and 2 bases from J, the junction kept 2 bases outside the gene matches. The CDR3 covers 14 residues. CDR1 is KGHSH and CDR2 is LQKENI in the germline V gene. The CDR3 region has the DNA TGTGCCAGCTCACCCGGACAGGGAAACACTGAAGCTTTCTTT. This encodes CASSPGQGNTEAFF.

With regard to this clone: The same CDR3 also results from other DNA sequences found in this sample. The gene calls are TRBV30 and TRBJ1-5; D is unclear. Germline CDR1 is GTSNPN and CDR2 is SVGIG (reference sequence). V was shortened by 1 base and J by 0 bases, with 4 bases between the two germline ends. The CDR3 runs 13 residues. CDR3 amino acids: CAWSADSNQPQHF. The CDR3 DNA sequence: TGTGCCTGGAGTGCGGATAGCAATCAGCCCCAGCATTTT. Together with reference TRBV30 and TRBJ1-5, the CDR3 gives the full variable domain: SQTIHQWPATLVQPVGSPLSLECTVEGTSNPNLYWYRQAAGRGLQLLFYSVGIGQISSEVPQNLSASRPQDRQFILSSKKLLLSDSGFYLCAWSADSNQPQHFGDGTRLSIL.

This chain links TRBV5-6 with TRBJ1-1; 8 bases fit TRBD1. The CDR3 totals 14 residues. Per germline, CDR1 SGHDT and CDR2 YYEEEE. The trim removed 0 bases at V and 4 bases at J, leaving 2 bases unmatched. This CDR3 reads CASSLGQGTTEAFF. CDR3 sequence (DNA): TGTGCCAGCAGCTTGGGACAGGGGACCACTGAAGCTTTCTTT.

The chain uses TRBV5-1 and TRBJ2-5; 8 bases are a match to TRBD1. The CDR3 extends over 12 amino acids. V lost 8 bases and J lost 0; bases outside the gene matches: 0. CDR1 is SGHRS and CDR2 is YFSETQ in the germline V gene. The CDR3, as DNA: TGCGCCAGGGGACAGGACCAAGAGACCCAGTACTTC. This gives the protein CARGQDQETQYF.

The chain has TRBV3-1 (or the pseudogene TRBV3-2) and TRBJ1-6; 8 nucleotides align to TRBD1. CDR3 length equals 16 residues. With V trimmed by 4 bases and J by 0 bases, 2 bases remained unmatched. Looked up from germline, CDR1 is LGHDT and CDR2 is YNNKEL (reference sequence). CDR3 nucleotide sequence: TGTGCCAGCAGCCGGGACAGGACCTCCTATAATTCACCCCTCCACTTT. Protein sequence: CASSRDRTSYNSPLHF.

CDR3 sequence: CASSLGTRSFNSPLHF. The CDR3 nucleotides read TGTGCCAGCAGCTTGGGGACAAGGAGCTTTAATTCACCCCTCCACTTT. The V call is TRBV13, the J call TRBJ1-6; TRBD1 is a possible D gene (6 bases). Germline values: CDR1 PRHDT, CDR2 FYEKMQ (reference sequence). Trimming took 3 bases from V and 6 from J, leaving 15 bases between them. The CDR3 extends over 16 amino acids.

The chain has TRBV5-1 and TRBJ1-6; no clear D. Trimming cost V 4 bases and J 0 bases, with 11 bases left between them. The germline gives CDR1 SGHRS, CDR2 YFSETQ. CDR3 length: 16 amino acids. DNA for the CDR3: TGCGCCAGCAGCCCCGGACTCCGCTCCTATAATTCACCCCTCCACTTT. Amino acids: CASSPGLRSYNSPLHF.

The chain employs TRBV19 and TRBJ2-7, with D possibly matching TRBD2 (6 bases). CDR3 length: 14 amino acids. CDR1 and CDR2 from the germline V gene are LNHDA and SQIVND (reference sequence). Trimming cost V 5 bases and J 2 bases, with 13 bases left between them. The CDR3 loop is CASSPGLEPYEQYF. Here the CDR3 DNA reads TGTGCCAGTAGTCCGGGACTGGAACCCTACGAGCAGTACTTC.

The V gene is TRBV29-1, the J gene TRBJ2-1; possible D gene TRBD2, 6 bases. Germline loops: CDR1 SQVTM, CDR2 ANQGSEA. Deletions cut 4 bases from V and 8 bases from J, with 18 bases between. This CDR3 is built from 14 residues. CDR3 sequence (DNA): TGCAGCGTTGGAACCAGCGGGTACACGCATGAGCAGTTCTTC. As protein: CSVGTSGYTHEQFF.

The chain employs TRBV7-9 and TRBJ1-2; 10 nucleotides align to TRBD1. Germline CDR1 and CDR2: SEHNR and FQNEAQ (reference sequence). The CDR3 has 17 amino acids. With 0 bases clipped from V and 2 bases from J, the junction kept 6 bases outside the gene matches. CDR3 in amino acids: CASSLAGGTGDNYGYTF. The CDR3, as DNA: TGTGCCAGCAGCTTAGCGGGGGGGACAGGGGACAACTATGGCTACACCTTC.

This chain uses TRBV10-3 with TRBJ1-2; no firm D call. Germline-derived CDR1 and CDR2 are ENHRY and SYGVKD. V lost 1 base and J 4 bases, leaving 7 bases between the germline ends. The CDR3 loop spans 13 amino acids. CDR3 residues: CAISELGIYGYTF. DNA of the CDR3: TGTGCCATCAGTGAGTTGGGTATCTATGGCTACACCTTC.

The chain has TRBV6-5 and TRBJ2-5; maybe TRBD2 (7 bases). The CDR3 extends over 15 amino acids. The germline gives CDR1 MNHEY, CDR2 SVGAGI. The V end was cut by 5 bases, the J end by 1 base, with 14 bases between. In DNA, the CDR3 is TGTGCCAGCAGTCGTAGGGGGGGCATCCAAGAGACCCAGTACTTC. Its protein product is CASSRRGGIQETQYF.

The chain uses TRBV4-1 and TRBJ1-2; D unresolved. Germline lookup yields CDR1 MGHRA and CDR2 YSYEKL. The V gene lost 0 bases and the J gene lost 2 bases, with 10 bases spanning the gap. This CDR3 comprises 15 residues. CDR3 DNA sequence: TGCGCCAGCAGCCAAGATGAACCTGCGAACTATGGCTACACCTTC. It specifies CASSQDEPANYGYTF.

The genes are TRBV24-1 and TRBJ2-7; TRBD2 matches at 13 bases. CDR3 length: 15 residues. CDR1 KGHDR and CDR2 SFDVKD come from the germline V gene. Trimming cost V 4 bases and J 7 bases; bases outside gene matches: 6. CDR3 sequence reads: CATSDATSGRFEQYF. The CDR3 coding sequence is TGTGCCACCAGTGACGCGACTAGCGGGAGGTTTGAGCAGTACTTC.

The chain joins TRBV10-3 to TRBJ1-6; no clear D gene. V was cut by 0 bases and J by 4 bases, with 4 bases left in between. The CDR3 loop spans 14 amino acids. The germline V gene encodes CDR1 ENHRY and CDR2 SYGVKD. CDR3 nucleotide sequence: TGTGCCATCAGTGAGTCGCAGTATAATTCACCCCTCCACTTT. It yields the protein CAISESQYNSPLHF.